Detailed here is one TCR beta chain. The method was immunoSEQ multiplex PCR; TCRdb's version includes in-frame clones alone and lacks a portion of them. The table records about 76,000 clones, about 88% of them present only once. From germline, CDR1 is MNHEY and CDR2 SVGAGI. V was shortened by 0 bases and J by 4 bases, with 11 bases between the two germline ends. The CDR3 has 15 amino acids. This sample was included in a study of T cell responses to AZD1222 COVID-19 vaccine. V is TRBV6-5 and J is TRBJ2-3, with a possible D match to TRBD2 (6 bases). The sample here was peripheral blood, taken on day 0 of AZD1222 vaccination. This TCR was sampled from an adult in good health. This CDR3 is CASSYSPSVSDTQYF. In DNA, the CDR3 is TGTGCCAGCAGTTACTCGCCTAGCGTCTCAGATACGCAGTATTTT.